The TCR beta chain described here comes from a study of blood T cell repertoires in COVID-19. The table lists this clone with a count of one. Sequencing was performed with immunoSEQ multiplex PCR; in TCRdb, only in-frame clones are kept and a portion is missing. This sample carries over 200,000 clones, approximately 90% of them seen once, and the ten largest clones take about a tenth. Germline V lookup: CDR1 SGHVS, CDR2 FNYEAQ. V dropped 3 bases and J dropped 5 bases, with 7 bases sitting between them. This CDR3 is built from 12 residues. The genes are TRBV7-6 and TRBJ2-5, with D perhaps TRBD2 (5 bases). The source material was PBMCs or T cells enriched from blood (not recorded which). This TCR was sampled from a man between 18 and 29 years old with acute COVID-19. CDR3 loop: CASSLRGETQYF. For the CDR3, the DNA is TGTGCCAGCAGCTTGAGAGGGGAGACCCAGTACTTC.